This T cell receptor beta chain derives from a study of blood T cell repertoires in COVID-19. Study-level information: The origin of the acute and convalescent COVID-19 samples was the United States, Italy and Spain. The analysed material was cDNA or gDNA that came from T cells, B-cell-depleted T cells, or PBMCs.

Produced via immunoSEQ multiplex PCR; TCRdb's table is partial and in-frame only. The data show roughly 150,000 clones, with about 80% seen just once and around 1.6% held by the top ten. Participants' reported clinical history set cohort assignment. Germline CDR1 and CDR2: MGHRA and YSYEKL. The V gene lost 4 bases and the J gene lost 0 bases, with 6 bases spanning the gap. CDR3 length equals 13 residues. This sequence was found in a woman between 18 and 30 years old who had been exposed to COVID-19. The chain has TRBV4-1 and TRBJ1-1; D ambiguous. The sequenced sample consisted of PBMCs or T cells enriched from blood (not recorded which). The CDR3 DNA is TGCGCCAGCAGCCCTATAATGAACACTGAAGCTTTCTTT. This encodes CASSPIMNTEAFF.